This T cell receptor beta chain came from a study of blood T cells in healthy people across ages. Points from the study as a whole: Long-lived donors had more naive CD4+ cells and higher diversity than aged donors.

The draw of peripheral blood yielded ten milliliters from each donor. V gave up 0 bases and J gave up 5 bases; unmatched junction bases: 5. The length of the CDR3 is 15 residues. The germline V gene has CDR1 LGHDT and CDR2 YNNKEL (reference sequence). As for this clonotype: Its target is unknown.

The authors ran a second PCR of roughly 6 to 12 cycles using a sample-barcoded 5' primer and a J-beta primer mix. The template-switch adaptor was a 5' adaptor with 12 random nucleotides. It tagged each cDNA molecule. TCRdb fed the 5' RACE reads into MiXCR, producing one record per CDR3 protein. The table records hundreds of thousands of distinct CDR3 sequences, 45% to 50% of them present only once. V usage is TRBV3-1 and J usage is TRBJ2-3; 7 positions match TRBD2. The clonotype comes from a man younger than 45 in good health. Sequencing used blood. The CDR3 bases are TGTGCCAGCAGCCAAGAAGAGCGGGATTTAGATACGCAGTATTTT. Its protein is CASSQEERDLDTQYF.